The 20 T cell receptor beta chains listed next were all sequenced from one sample in a study of T cell repertoires in cytomegalovirus infection. Which antigens these TCRs recognize remains unknown. TCRdb fed the reads into MiXCR, producing one record per CDR3 protein. The sample lists under 50,000 distinct CDR3 sequences, about a fifth occurring once. Sequencing was performed on CD8+ T cells from cultured PBMCs, taken from culture after CMV antigen stimulation. These receptors came from a human donor in good health (CMV status not recorded). Some clones in this sample may be carry-over from other donors' samples.

The genes are TRBV12-3 or TRBV12-4 and TRBJ2-7, with TRBD2 matching 9 bases. The CDR3 runs to 15 residues. V lost 6 bases to trimming and J lost 4 bases; unmatched junction nucleotides: 10. CDR3 sequence reads: CASRRAGTSRYEQYF. As DNA, the CDR3 is TGTGCCAGCAGGAGAGCCGGGACTAGCCGGTACGAGCAGTACTTC.

The chain has TRBV7-2 and TRBJ1-5, with unresolved D. Trimming left V 5 bases short and J 3 bases short, with 14 bases between. The CDR3 consists of 15 residues. Germline CDR1 reads SGHTA; CDR2 reads FQGNSA. DNA for the CDR3: TGTGCCAGCAGCCCGTTAGGACGGCTCAATCAGCCCCAGCATTTT. Translated: CASSPLGRLNQPQHF. The complete variable domain, with remaining parts taken from reference TRBV7-2 and TRBJ1-5, reads GAGVSQSPSNKVTEKGKDVELRCDPISGHTALYWYRQSLGQGLEFLIYFQGNSAPDKSGLPSDRFSAERTGGSVSTLTIQRTQQEDSAVYLCASSPLGRLNQPQHFGDGTRLSIL.

The chain recombines TRBV6-5 with TRBJ2-5; D may be TRBD2 (6 bases). V shed 4 bases and J shed 6 bases, with 24 bases lying between them. Germline V gene lookup returns CDR1 MNHEY and CDR2 SVGAGI. The CDR3 is 17 amino acids. The CDR3 here is CASSFTAYDWGLKTQYF. CDR3 nucleotides: TGTGCCAGCAGTTTCACCGCCTACGACTGGGGACTTAAGACCCAGTACTTC.

This clonotype came up a few times. One end of the junction does not line up with germline, which may come from a read error. The rearrangement uses TRBV4-1 and TRBJ1-1; D gene unclear. This CDR3 spans 12 amino acids. CDR1 MGHRA and CDR2 YSYEKL come from the germline V gene. Here the CDR3 DNA reads TGCGCCAGCAGCCAAGGTAACAATGAAGCTTTCTTT. Its translation is CASSQGNNEAFF.

This chain uses TRBV27 with TRBJ2-7; TRBD2 matches 8 bases. The CDR3 is 16 amino acids. Germline CDR1 is MNHEY and CDR2 is SMNVEV (reference sequence). Germline trimming cut 3 bases from V and 3 bases from J; bases unmatched to any gene: 10. In DNA, the CDR3 is TGTGCCAGCAGTTTGGTCTCCGGGACTAGTGGCTACGAGCAGTACTTC. Protein: CASSLVSGTSGYEQYF.

This clonotype has only a few counts. The V gene is TRBV7-2, the J gene TRBJ2-2; D remains unclear. The germline CDR1 and CDR2 sequences are SGHTA and FQGNSA. V dropped 3 bases and J dropped 9 bases, with 14 bases sitting between them. This CDR3 spans 14 amino acids. CDR3 loop: CASSFSQPHRELFF. CDR3 DNA sequence: TGTGCCAGCAGCTTCAGTCAGCCCCACCGGGAGCTGTTTTTT. Full variable domain (rest looked up from reference TRBV7-2 and TRBJ2-2): GAGVSQSPSNKVTEKGKDVELRCDPISGHTALYWYRQSLGQGLEFLIYFQGNSAPDKSGLPSDRFSAERTGGSVSTLTIQRTQQEDSAVYLCASSFSQPHRELFFGEGSRLTVL.

V is TRBV12-3 or TRBV12-4 and J is TRBJ1-1, with D unresolved. The CDR3 runs 13 residues. Trimming cost V 3 bases and J 1 base, with 6 bases left between them. CDR3 in DNA: TGTGCCAGCAGTTTGGGTCAGAACACTGAAGCTTTCTTT. This sequence encodes CASSLGQNTEAFF.

This clonotype was counted between two and nine times. J is TRBJ2-2 and V is TRBV20-1, with D hard to call. Per the germline V gene, CDR1 is DFQATT and CDR2 is SNEGSKA (reference sequence). Deletions cut 3 bases from V and 1 base from J, with 12 bases between. The CDR3 contains 15 residues. The CDR3 region has the DNA TGCAGTGCTAGCGCTGTCGGTGTGAACACCGGGGAGCTGTTTTTT. Protein sequence: CSASAVGVNTGELFF.

V is TRBV7-2 and J is TRBJ1-5; 8 nucleotides line up with TRBD1. From germline, CDR1 is SGHTA and CDR2 FQGNSA. V gave up 5 bases and J gave up 3 bases; unmatched junction bases: 6. This CDR3 contains 15 residues. The CDR3 sequence is CASSPDRVFNQPQHF. CDR3 nucleotide sequence: TGTGCCAGCAGCCCGGACAGGGTATTCAATCAGCCCCAGCATTTT.

The V call is TRBV7-2, the J call TRBJ2-5, with 12 bases lining up with TRBD2. The CDR3 length is 15 residues. Unmatched junction bases numbered 8, after V lost 7 bases and J lost 5 bases. Germline CDR1 and CDR2: SGHTA and FQGNSA. CDR3 residues: CASTRGLAGLETQYF. CDR3 sequence (DNA): TGTGCCAGCACTCGTGGACTAGCGGGGTTGGAGACCCAGTACTTC.

This clonotype was counted between two and nine times. This chain uses TRBV27 with TRBJ1-5, with 7 nucleotides matching TRBD1. V trimming: 11 bases; J trimming: 4 bases; junction bases outside the gene matches: 8. The CDR3 loop spans 13 amino acids. Germline CDR1 is MNHEY and CDR2 is SMNVEV (reference sequence). CDR3 nucleotide sequence: TGTGCCGCAGGGGGATCAGGGAATCAGCCCCAGCATTTT. Its translation: CAAGGSGNQPQHF.

This clonotype was observed a handful of times. This chain uses TRBV29-1 with TRBJ2-1; 12 nucleotides match TRBD2. CDR3 size: 15 residues. After removal of 1 base from V and 4 bases from J, the junction contained 2 bases not matched to a gene. Germline assignment: CDR1 SQVTM and CDR2 ANQGSEA. The CDR3 here is CSVEGLAGGYNEQFF. CDR3 nucleotide sequence: TGCAGCGTTGAAGGTCTAGCGGGGGGGTACAATGAGCAGTTCTTC.

This clonotype was seen repeatedly, ten times or more. This chain joins TRBV3-1 and TRBJ2-2; tentatively, D is TRBD1 (6 bases). The CDR3 loop spans 17 amino acids. From germline, CDR1 is LGHDT and CDR2 YNNKEL (reference sequence). Between the trimmed V and J ends, which lost 2 bases and 0 bases, there was a span of 13 bases. The CDR3 DNA reads as TGTGCCAGCAGCCAATCCCGGACAGTGACGAACACCGGGGAGCTGTTTTTT. This encodes CASSQSRTVTNTGELFF.

This clonotype was seen repeatedly, ten times or more. The rearrangement joins TRBV12-3 or TRBV12-4 to TRBJ2-7; D might be TRBD1 (6 bases). The CDR3 runs 15 residues. Trimming left V 5 bases short and J 3 bases short, with 17 bases between. The chain's CDR3 is CASSPPTGVVYEQYF. The DNA of the CDR3 is TGTGCCAGCAGTCCCCCGACAGGTGTCGTCTACGAGCAGTACTTC.

V and J are TRBV29-1 and TRBJ2-3; 7 nucleotides match TRBD2. This CDR3 region has 14 residues. CDR1 is SQVTM, CDR2 ANQGSEA, per germline. J was trimmed by 0 bases and V by 6 bases; bases with no gene match: 6. The CDR3 DNA is TGCAGCGTGGAGAGCGGGGACAGCACAGATACGCAGTATTTT. Translation gives CSVESGDSTDTQYF.

In its sample, this clonotype was seen a few times. The chain combines TRBV27 with TRBJ1-2; D gene ambiguous. The germline V gene has CDR1 MNHEY and CDR2 SMNVEV (reference sequence). This CDR3 is built from 15 residues. The V and J ends lost 5 bases and 2 bases respectively, with 15 bases between them. CDR3 residues: CASSPGGVLNYGYTF. In nucleotides, the CDR3 is TGTGCCAGCAGTCCCGGTGGGGTGCTGAACTATGGCTACACCTTC.

A few counts support this clonotype. Here the CDR3 reads CASSAGGGNGYTF. CDR3 bases: TGTGCCAGCAGCGCAGGGGGAGGAAATGGCTACACCTTC. The J gene is TRBJ1-2, the V gene TRBV9; the match to TRBD1 covers 7 bases. The CDR3 has 13 amino acids. V lost 3 bases, J lost 6 bases, and 5 bases stayed unmatched. Germline CDR1 and CDR2: SGDLS and YYNGEE.

This clonotype was detected only a few times. This rearrangement joins TRBV9 to TRBJ2-4; tentative D call: TRBD2 (5 bases). Germline loops: CDR1 SGDLS, CDR2 YYNGEE. The CDR3 loop spans 19 amino acids. The V end lost 0 bases, the J end lost 3 bases, and 22 bases lay between the germline ends. In nucleotides, the CDR3 is TGTGCCAGCAGCGTAGCAGCGGCTGCGACGGACTGGGTCAAAAACATTCAGTACTTC. Translation gives CASSVAAAATDWVKNIQYF.

There are a few counts of this clonotype. The V call is TRBV6-5, the J call TRBJ2-4; tentatively, D is TRBD2 (6 bases). The CDR3 contains 16 residues. V lost 0 bases and J 5 bases, leaving 14 bases between the germline ends. Germline V gene sequence: CDR1 MNHEY, CDR2 SVGAGI. The DNA for the CDR3 is TGTGCCAGCAGTTACTCGGAGCAGTGGGGGGAAAACATTCAGTACTTC. Protein: CASSYSEQWGENIQYF.

The chain combines TRBV5-4 with TRBJ2-4; D ambiguous. Trimming took 0 bases from V and 0 from J, leaving 4 bases between them. Per the germline V gene, CDR1 is SGHNT and CDR2 is YYREEE (reference sequence). CDR3 length: 14 residues. The CDR3, as DNA: TGTGCCAGCAGCTTGGAAGTAGCCAAAAACATTCAGTACTTC. Translating gives CASSLEVAKNIQYF.